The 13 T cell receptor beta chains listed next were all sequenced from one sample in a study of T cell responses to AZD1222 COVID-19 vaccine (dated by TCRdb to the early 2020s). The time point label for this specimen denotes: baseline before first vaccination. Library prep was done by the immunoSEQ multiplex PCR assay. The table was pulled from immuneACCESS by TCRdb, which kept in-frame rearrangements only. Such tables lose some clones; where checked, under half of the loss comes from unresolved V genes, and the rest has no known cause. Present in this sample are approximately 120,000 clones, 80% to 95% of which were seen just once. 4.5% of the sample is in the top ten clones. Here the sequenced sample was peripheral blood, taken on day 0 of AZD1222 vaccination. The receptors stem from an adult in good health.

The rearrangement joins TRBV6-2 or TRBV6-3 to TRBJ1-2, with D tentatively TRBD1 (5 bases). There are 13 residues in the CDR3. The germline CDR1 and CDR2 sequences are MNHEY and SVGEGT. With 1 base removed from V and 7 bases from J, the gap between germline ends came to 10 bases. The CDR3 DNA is TGTGCCAGCAGTTACTGGGGGGACGGTGGCTACACCTTC. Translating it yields CASSYWGDGGYTF.

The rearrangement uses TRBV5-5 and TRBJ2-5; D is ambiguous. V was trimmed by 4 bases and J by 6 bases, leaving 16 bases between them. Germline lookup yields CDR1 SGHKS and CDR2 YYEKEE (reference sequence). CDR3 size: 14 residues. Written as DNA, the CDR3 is TGTGCCAGCAGCCGGCGGACGGGCGGACAGACCCAGTACTTC. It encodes CASSRRTGGQTQYF.

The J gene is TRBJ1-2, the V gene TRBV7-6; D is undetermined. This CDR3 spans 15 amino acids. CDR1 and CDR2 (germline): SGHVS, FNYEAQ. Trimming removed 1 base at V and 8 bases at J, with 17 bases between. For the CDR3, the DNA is TGTGCCAGCAGCTTAGGGAGCACACCAGGATCGGGCTACACCTTC. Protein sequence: CASSLGSTPGSGYTF.

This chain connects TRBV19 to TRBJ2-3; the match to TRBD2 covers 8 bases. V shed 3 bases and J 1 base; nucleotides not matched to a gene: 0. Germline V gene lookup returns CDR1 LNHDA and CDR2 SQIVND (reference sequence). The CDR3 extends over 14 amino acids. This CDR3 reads CASSIGGGTDTQYF. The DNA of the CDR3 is TGTGCCAGTAGTATCGGGGGGGGCACAGATACGCAGTATTTT.

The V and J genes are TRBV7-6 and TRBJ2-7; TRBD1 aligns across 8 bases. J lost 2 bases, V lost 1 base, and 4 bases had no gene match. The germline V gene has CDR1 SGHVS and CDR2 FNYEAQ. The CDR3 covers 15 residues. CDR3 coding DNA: TGTGCCAGCAGCTTAGACAGGGGGTTTACCTACGAGCAGTACTTC. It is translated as CASSLDRGFTYEQYF.

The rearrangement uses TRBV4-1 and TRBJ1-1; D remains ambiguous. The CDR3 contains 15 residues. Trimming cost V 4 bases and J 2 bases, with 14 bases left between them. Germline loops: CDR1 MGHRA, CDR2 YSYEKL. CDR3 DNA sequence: TGCGCCAGCAGCCCACCCGGTACATTTAACACTGAAGCTTTCTTT. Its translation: CASSPPGTFNTEAFF.

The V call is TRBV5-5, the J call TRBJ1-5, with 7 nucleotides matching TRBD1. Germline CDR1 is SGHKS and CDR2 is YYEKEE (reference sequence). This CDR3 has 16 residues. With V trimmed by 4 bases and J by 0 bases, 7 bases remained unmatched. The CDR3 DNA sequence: TGTGCCAGCAGCCCGTGGACAGGTGCTAGCAATCAGCCCCAGCATTTT. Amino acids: CASSPWTGASNQPQHF.

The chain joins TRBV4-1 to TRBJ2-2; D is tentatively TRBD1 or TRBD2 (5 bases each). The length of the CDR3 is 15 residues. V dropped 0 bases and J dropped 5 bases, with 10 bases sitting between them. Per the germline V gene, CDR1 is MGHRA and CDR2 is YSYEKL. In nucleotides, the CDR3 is TGCGCCAGCAGCCAAGAGGGGGTCCAAACCGGGGAGCTGTTTTTT. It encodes CASSQEGVQTGELFF.

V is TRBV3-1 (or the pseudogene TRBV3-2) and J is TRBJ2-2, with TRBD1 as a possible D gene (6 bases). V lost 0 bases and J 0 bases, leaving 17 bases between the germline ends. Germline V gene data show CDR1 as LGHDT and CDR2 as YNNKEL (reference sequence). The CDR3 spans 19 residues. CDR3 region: CASSQDPTGTPANTGELFF. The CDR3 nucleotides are TGTGCCAGCAGCCAAGACCCAACCGGGACACCCGCGAACACCGGGGAGCTGTTTTTT.

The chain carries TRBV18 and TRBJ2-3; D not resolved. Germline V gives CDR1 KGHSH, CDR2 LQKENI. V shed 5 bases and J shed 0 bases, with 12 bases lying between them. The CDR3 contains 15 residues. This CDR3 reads CASSSSSPSTDTQYF. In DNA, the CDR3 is TGTGCCAGCTCATCATCCTCACCTAGCACAGATACGCAGTATTTT.

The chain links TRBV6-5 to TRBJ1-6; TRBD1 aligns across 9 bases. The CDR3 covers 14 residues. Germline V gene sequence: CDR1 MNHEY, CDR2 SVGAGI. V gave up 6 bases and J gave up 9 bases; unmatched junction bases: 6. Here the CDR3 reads CASSNRGRFSPLHF. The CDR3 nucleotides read TGTGCCAGCAGCAACAGGGGGCGGTTTTCACCCCTCCACTTT.

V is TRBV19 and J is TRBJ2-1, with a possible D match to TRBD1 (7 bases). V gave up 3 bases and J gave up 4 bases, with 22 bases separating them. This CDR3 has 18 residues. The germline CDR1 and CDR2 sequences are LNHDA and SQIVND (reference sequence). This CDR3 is CASSILGGGAKTYNEQFF. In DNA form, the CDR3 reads TGTGCCAGTAGTATCTTAGGAGGGGGCGCGAAAACATACAATGAGCAGTTCTTC.

CDR3 coding DNA: TGTGCCAGCAGTTTATATCGGACAGGGCCTAACTATGGCTACACCTTC. Translation: CASSLYRTGPNYGYTF. The chain employs TRBV27 and TRBJ1-2, with 8 bases matching TRBD1. CDR1 is MNHEY and CDR2 is SMNVEV in the germline V gene (reference sequence). This CDR3 spans 16 amino acids. V was clipped by 1 base and J by 0 bases; unmatched bases: 4.